This TCR beta chain appears in the sequencing data of a study of shared clonotypes between healthy human individuals. Study-wide points: Generally, estimated richness proved larger in naive subsets than it did in memory subsets.

Germline CDR1 and CDR2: SGHDT and YYEEEE. There are 16 residues in the CDR3. V dropped 0 bases and J dropped 3; count of bases not matched to a gene: 9. Selected positively for CCR7 and CD45RO-negative, naive CD8 cells excluded terminally differentiated effector memory CD45RA+ cells. The assay was run at deep level. Every subset had its genomic DNA shared out evenly among several immunoSEQ plates. How the authors handled the data: Sequence data from immunoSEQ were junction-only and lacked quality scores; consequently, filtering differed. Sequencing was performed with immunoSEQ multiplex PCR; in TCRdb, only in-frame clones are kept and a portion is missing. That table supplies the V and J calls and clone size; D and trimming were determined from the DNA. The sample contains 2 million to 2.5 million clones, under 95% of which appear only once. Remarks on this clone: Its cognate antigen is unknown.

This chain uses TRBV5-6 with TRBJ2-7; 7 bases match TRBD2. This TCR derives from a man aged 18 to 30 in good health. Some clones in this sample may be carry-over from other donors' samples. Input material: naive CD8+ T cells from PBMCs. The CDR3 region has the DNA TGTGCCAGCAGCTTGGGGCGGGAGACACTATACTACGAGCAGTACTTC. Translation: CASSLGRETLYYEQYF.